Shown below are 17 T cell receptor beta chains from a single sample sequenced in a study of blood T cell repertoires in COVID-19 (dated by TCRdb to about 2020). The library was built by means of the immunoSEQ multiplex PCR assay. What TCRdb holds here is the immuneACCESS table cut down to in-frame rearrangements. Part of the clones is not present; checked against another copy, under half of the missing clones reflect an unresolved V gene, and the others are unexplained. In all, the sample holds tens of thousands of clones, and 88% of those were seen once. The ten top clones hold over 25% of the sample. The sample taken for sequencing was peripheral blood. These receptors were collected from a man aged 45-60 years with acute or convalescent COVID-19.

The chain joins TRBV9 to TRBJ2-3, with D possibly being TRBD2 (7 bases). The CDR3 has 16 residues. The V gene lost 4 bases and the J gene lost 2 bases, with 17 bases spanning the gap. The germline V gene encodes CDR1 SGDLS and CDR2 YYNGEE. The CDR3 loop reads CASSPGGRAFTDTQYF. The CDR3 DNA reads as TGTGCCAGCAGCCCCGGGGGGCGGGCCTTCACAGATACGCAGTATTTT.

The CDR3 region has the DNA TGTGCCAGCAGCGTGTCCGGGACAGGAGTTTTTGATGGCTACACCTTC. Protein sequence: CASSVSGTGVFDGYTF. This chain joins TRBV9 and TRBJ1-2, with 8 bases lining up with TRBD1. V trimming: 2 bases; J trimming: 6 bases; junction bases outside the gene matches: 12. Germline V gene sequence: CDR1 SGDLS, CDR2 YYNGEE. The CDR3 loop spans 16 amino acids.

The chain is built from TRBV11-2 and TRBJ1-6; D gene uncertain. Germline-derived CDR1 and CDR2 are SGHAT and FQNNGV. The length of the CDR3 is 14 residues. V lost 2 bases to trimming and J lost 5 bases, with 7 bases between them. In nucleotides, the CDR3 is TGTGCCAGCAGCTTATCGCAGAATAATTCACCCCTCCACTTT. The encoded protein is CASSLSQNNSPLHF.

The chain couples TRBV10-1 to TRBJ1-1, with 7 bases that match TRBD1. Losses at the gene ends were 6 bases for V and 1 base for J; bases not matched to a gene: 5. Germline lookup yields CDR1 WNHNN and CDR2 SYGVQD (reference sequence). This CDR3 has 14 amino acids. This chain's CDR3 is CASRPGTANTEAFF. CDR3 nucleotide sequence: TGCGCCAGCAGGCCCGGGACAGCGAACACTGAAGCTTTCTTT.

The CDR3 protein is CASSDGAKYYEQYF. The DNA of the CDR3 is TGTGCCAGCAGTGACGGTGCCAAATACTACGAGCAGTACTTC. The rearrangement joins TRBV25-1 to TRBJ2-7; D not resolved. The V end lost 3 bases, the J end lost 3 bases, and 12 bases lay between the germline ends. This CDR3 is 14 amino acids long. Germline V gives CDR1 MGHDK, CDR2 SYGVNS.

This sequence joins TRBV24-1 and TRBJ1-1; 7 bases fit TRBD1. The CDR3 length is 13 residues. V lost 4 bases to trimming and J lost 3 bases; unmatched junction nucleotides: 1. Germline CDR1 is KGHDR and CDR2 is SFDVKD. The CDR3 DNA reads TGTGCCACCAGTGACAGGGGGGACACTGAAGCTTTCTTT. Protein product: CATSDRGDTEAFF.

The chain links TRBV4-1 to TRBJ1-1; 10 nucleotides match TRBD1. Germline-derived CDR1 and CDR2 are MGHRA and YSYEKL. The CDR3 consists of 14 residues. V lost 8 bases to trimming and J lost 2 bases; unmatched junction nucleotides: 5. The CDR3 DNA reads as TGCGCCAGCGGGACAGGGGATGTTAACACTGAAGCTTTCTTT. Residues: CASGTGDVNTEAFF.

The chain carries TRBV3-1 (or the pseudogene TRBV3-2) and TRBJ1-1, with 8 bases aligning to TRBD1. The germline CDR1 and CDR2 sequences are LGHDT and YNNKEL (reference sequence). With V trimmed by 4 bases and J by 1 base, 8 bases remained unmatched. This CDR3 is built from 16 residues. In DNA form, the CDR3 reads TGTGCCAGCAGCCCAAGACAGGGGATATCGAACACTGAAGCTTTCTTT. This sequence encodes CASSPRQGISNTEAFF.

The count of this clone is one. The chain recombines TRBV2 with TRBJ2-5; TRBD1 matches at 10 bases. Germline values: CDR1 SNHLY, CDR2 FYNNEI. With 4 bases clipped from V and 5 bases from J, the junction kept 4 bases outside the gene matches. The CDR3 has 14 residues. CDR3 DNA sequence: TGTGCCAGCAGTGTAGGGACAGGGGAGGAGACCCAGTACTTC. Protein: CASSVGTGEETQYF.

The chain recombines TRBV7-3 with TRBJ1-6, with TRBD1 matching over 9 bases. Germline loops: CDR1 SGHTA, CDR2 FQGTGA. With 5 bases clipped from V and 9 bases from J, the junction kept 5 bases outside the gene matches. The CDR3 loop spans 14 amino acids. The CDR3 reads CASSTGQGGSPLHF. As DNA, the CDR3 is TGTGCCAGCAGCACGGGACAGGGTGGTTCACCCCTCCACTTT.

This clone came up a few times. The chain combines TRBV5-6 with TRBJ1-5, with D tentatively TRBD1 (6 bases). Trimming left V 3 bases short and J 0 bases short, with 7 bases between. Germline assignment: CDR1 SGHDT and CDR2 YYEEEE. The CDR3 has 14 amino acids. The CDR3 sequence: CASSSDSSNQPQHF. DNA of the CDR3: TGTGCCAGCAGCTCGGACAGTAGCAATCAGCCCCAGCATTTT.

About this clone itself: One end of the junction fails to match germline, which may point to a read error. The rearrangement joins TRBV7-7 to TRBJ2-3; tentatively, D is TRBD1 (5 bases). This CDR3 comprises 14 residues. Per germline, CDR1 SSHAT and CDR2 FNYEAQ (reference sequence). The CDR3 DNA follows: TGTGCTAGCAGCCGAAACCAGGGCGCAGATACGCAGTATTTT. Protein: CASSRNQGADTQYF.

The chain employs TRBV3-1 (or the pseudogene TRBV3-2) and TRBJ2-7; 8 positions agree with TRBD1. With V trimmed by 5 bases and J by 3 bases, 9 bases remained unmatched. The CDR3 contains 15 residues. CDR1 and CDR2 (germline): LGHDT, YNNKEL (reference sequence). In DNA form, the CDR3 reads TGTGCCAGCAGCTCCACCGACAGGGGCGGCTACGAGCAGTACTTC. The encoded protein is CASSSTDRGGYEQYF.

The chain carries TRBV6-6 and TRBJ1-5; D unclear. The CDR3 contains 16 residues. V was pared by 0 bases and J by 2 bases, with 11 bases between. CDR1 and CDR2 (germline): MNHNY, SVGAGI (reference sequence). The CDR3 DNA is TGTGCCAGCAGTTACTCACGGGGTGGTGGCAATCAGCCCCAGCATTTT. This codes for CASSYSRGGGNQPQHF.

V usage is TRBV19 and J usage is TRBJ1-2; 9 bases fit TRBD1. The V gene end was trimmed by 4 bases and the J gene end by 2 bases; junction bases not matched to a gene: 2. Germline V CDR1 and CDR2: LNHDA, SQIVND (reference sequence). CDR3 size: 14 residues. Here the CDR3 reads CASSTGQGNYGYTF. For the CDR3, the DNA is TGTGCCAGTAGTACAGGACAGGGGAACTATGGCTACACCTTC.

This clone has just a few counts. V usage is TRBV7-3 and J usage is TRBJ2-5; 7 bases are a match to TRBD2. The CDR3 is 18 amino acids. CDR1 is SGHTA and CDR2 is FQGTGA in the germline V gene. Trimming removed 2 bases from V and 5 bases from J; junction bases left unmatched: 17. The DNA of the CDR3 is TGTGCCAGCAGCTTATCTGGGAATATCTACGACGGGGGGGAGACCCAGTACTTC. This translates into CASSLSGNIYDGGETQYF.

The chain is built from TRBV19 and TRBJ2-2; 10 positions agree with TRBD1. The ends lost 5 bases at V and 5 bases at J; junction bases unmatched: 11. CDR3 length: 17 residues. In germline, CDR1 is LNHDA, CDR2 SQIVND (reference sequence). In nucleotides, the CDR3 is TGTGCCAGTAGTCCACCGCGGGGGACAGGGGAGACCGGGGAGCTGTTTTTT. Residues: CASSPPRGTGETGELFF. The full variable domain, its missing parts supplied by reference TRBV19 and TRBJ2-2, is DGGITQSPKYLFRKEGQNVTLSCEQNLNHDAMYWYRQDPGQGLRLIYYSQIVNDFQKGDIAEGYSVSREKKESFPLTVTSAQKNPTAFYLCASSPPRGTGETGELFFGEGSRLTVL.